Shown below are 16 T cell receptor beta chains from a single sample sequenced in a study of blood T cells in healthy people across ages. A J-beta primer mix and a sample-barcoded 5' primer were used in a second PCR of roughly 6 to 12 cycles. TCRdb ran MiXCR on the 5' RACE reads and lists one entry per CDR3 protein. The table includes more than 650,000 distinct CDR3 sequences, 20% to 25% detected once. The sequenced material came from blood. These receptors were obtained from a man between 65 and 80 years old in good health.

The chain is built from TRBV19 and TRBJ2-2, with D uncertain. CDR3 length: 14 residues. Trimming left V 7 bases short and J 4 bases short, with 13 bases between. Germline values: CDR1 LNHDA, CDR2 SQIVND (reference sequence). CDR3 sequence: CASNLRKITGELFF. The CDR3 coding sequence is TGTGCCAGTAATCTGAGGAAAATCACCGGGGAGCTGTTTTTT.

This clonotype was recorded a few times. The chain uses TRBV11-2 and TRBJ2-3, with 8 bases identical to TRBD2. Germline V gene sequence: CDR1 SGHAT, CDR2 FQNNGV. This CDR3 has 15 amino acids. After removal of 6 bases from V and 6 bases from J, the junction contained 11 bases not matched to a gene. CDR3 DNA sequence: TGTGCCAGCAGTCTACTACGGGGGGGCCTCGATACGCAGTATTTT. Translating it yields CASSLLRGGLDTQYF. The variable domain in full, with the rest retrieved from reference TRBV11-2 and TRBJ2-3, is EAGVAQSPRYKIIEKRQSVAFWCNPISGHATLYWYQQILGQGPKLLIQFQNNGVVDDSQLPKDRFSAERLKGVDSTLKIQPAKLEDSAVYLCASSLLRGGLDTQYFGPGTRLTVL.

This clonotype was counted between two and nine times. The CDR3: CSARSEGETQYF. DNA of the CDR3: TGCAGTGCTAGATCCGAGGGGGAGACCCAGTACTTC. The chain links TRBV20-1 to TRBJ2-5; D may match TRBD1 or TRBD2 (5 bases each). Per germline, CDR1 DFQATT and CDR2 SNEGSKA (reference sequence). The CDR3 totals 12 residues. Trimming shortened V by 2 bases and J by 5 bases, and 9 bases separated the two germline ends.

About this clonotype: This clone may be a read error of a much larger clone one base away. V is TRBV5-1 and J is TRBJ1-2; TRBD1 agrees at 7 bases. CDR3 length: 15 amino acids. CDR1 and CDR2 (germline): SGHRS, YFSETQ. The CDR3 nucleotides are TGCGCCGGCAGCTTCGGCGACAGGGAGGCCTATGGCTACACCTTC. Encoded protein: CAGSFGDREAYGYTF.

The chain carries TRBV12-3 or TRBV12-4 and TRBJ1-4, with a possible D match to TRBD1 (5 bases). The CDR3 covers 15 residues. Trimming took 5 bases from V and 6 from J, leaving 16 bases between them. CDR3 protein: CASSPAGRGDEKLFF. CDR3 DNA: TGTGCCAGCAGTCCGGCGGGTCGGGGCGATGAAAAACTGTTTTTT.

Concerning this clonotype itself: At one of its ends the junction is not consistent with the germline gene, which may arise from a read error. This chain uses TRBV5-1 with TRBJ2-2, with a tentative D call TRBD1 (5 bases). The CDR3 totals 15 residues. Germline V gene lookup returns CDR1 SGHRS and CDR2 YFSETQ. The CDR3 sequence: CASSLQAGNSGELFF. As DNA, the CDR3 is TGCGCCAGCAGCCTGCAGGCAGGGAACTCCGGGGAGCTGTTTTTT. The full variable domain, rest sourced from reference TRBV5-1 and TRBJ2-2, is KAGVTQTPRYLIKTRGQQVTLSCSPISGHRSVSWYQQTPGQGLQFLFEYFSETQRNKGNFPGRFSGRQFSNSRSEMNVSTLELGDSALYLCASSLQAGNSGELFFGEGSRLTVL.

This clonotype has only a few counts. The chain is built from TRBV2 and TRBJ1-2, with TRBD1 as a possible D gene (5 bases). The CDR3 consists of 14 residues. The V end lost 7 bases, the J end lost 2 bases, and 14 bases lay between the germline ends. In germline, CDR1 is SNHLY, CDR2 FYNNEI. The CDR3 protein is CASKRDGPNYGYTF. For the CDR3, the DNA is TGTGCCAGCAAACGGGACGGACCAAACTATGGCTACACCTTC.

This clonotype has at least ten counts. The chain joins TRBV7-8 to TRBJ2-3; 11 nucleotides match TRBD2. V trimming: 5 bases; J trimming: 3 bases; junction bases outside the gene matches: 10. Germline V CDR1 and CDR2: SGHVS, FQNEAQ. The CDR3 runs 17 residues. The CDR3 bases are TGTGCCAGCAGCCCTAGGACTAGCGGGCCCTCGACAGATACGCAGTATTTT. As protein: CASSPRTSGPSTDTQYF.

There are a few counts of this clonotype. Here the CDR3 reads CASSQRATGIRSGYTF. The CDR3 nucleotides read TGTGCCAGCAGCCAGCGGGCCACAGGGATACGTTCAGGCTACACCTTC. The chain recombines TRBV3-1 with TRBJ1-2, with TRBD1 as a possible D gene (6 bases). V lost 3 bases, J lost 8 bases, and 22 bases lay in between. The CDR3 covers 16 residues. Germline CDR1 LGHDT, CDR2 YNNKEL (reference sequence).

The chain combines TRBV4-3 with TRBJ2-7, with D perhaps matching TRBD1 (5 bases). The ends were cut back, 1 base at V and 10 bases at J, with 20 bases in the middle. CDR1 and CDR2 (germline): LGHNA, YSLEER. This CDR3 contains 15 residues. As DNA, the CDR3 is TGCGCCAGCAGCCAAGCTTACAGGTCACAAGAAACCCAGTACTTC. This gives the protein CASSQAYRSQETQYF.

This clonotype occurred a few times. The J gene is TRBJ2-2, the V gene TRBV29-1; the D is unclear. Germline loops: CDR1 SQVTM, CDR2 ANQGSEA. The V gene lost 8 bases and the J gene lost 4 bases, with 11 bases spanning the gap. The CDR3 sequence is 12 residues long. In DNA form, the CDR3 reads TGCAGCCTCACGTATGGCACCGGGGAGCTGTTTTTT. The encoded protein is CSLTYGTGELFF.

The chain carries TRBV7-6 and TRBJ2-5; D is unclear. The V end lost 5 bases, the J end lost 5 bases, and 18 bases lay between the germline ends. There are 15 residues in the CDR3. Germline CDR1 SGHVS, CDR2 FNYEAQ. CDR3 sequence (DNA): TGTGCCAGCAGCCAAAAAAGGCACGTTATCGAGACCCAGTACTTC. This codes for CASSQKRHVIETQYF. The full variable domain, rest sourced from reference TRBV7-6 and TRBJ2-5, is GAGVSQSPRYKVTKRGQDVALRCDPISGHVSLYWYRQALGQGPEFLTYFNYEAQQDKSGLPNDRFSAERPEGSISTLTIQRTEQRDSAMYRCASSQKRHVIETQYFGPGTRLLVL.

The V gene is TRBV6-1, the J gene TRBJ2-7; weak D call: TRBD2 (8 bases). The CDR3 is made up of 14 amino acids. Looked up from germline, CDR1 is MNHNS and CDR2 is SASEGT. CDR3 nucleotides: TGCGCCAGCAGTGAAGAGCGGGAGACAGGGGAGCAGTACGTC. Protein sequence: CASSEERETGEQYV.

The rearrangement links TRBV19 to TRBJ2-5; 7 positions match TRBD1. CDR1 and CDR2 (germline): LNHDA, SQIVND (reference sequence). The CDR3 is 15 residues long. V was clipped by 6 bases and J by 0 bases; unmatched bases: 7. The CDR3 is CASSNGDSNQETQYF. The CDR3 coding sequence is TGTGCCAGTAGCAACGGGGACAGCAACCAAGAGACCCAGTACTTC.

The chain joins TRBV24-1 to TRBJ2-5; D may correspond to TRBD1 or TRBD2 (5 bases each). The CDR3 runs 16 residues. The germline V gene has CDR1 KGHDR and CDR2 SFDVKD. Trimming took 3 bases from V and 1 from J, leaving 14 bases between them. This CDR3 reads CATSDVLGDRQETQYF. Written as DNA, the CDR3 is TGTGCCACCAGTGATGTATTGGGGGACCGCCAAGAGACCCAGTACTTC.

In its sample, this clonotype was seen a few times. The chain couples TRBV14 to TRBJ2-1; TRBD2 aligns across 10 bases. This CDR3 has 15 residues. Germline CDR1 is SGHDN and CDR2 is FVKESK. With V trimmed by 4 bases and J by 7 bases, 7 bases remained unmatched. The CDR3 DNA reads TGTGCCAGCAGCCGCTGGACTAGCGGTGGTAATGAGCAGTTCTTC. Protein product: CASSRWTSGGNEQFF.